The T cell receptor (beta chain) under discussion was sequenced for a study of Graves' ophthalmopathy and Graves' hyperthyroidism. Study results and limitations: Blood also held most thyroid clonotypes expanded above 0.001 frequency. Sensitivity of over 60% and specificity of nearly 75% were achieved by the model that predicted ophthalmopathy progression.

Disease in donors with ophthalmopathy had moderate-to-severe activity, CAS ≥3, NOSPECS ≥4 and under 3 months' duration. Exclusion applied to patients with other autoimmune diseases, uncontrolled infections, pregnancy or lactation. In its sample, this clonotype was seen a few times. Antigen unknown. Germline-derived CDR1 and CDR2 are SGDLS and YYNGEE. The length of the CDR3 is 14 residues. V lost 6 bases and J lost 1, with 13 bases in between. TCR beta CDR3 regions were amplified from RNA transcripts. An initial RT-PCR round employing HTBI primers preceded a second-round multiplex PCR. MiXCR, applied by TCRdb to the multiplex PCR reads, yields one record per CDR3 protein. The sample has approximately 700,000 distinct CDR3 sequences, roughly two fifths seen once.

The receptor's source is an adult man with Graves' ophthalmopathy. V usage is TRBV9 and J usage is TRBJ1-1; TRBD1 might be the D (5 bases). Sample: peripheral blood. Here the CDR3 DNA reads TGTGCCAGCACCTCCGGGGGGACGAACACTGAAGCTTTCTTT. It encodes CASTSGGTNTEAFF.